This entry lists 13 T cell receptor beta chains sequenced from one sample in a study of blood T cell repertoires in COVID-19 (dated by TCRdb to 2020 to 2022). The library came from the immunoSEQ multiplex PCR assay. TCRdb re-hosts the immuneACCESS table, in-frame sequences only. Its copies lack some clones; in the studies checked, an unresolved V gene accounts for under half of them, and the cause for the rest is not known. The sample table contains 15,000 to 18,000 clones; only one count was recorded for approximately 86% of them. The leading ten clones occupy 40% to 65% of the sample. Sequencing was done on a sample of peripheral blood. These receptors were collected from a man aged 55 to 70 with acute or convalescent COVID-19.

V is TRBV21-1 and J is TRBJ1-2. TRBV21-1 constitutes a pseudogene. CDR3 length: 15 amino acids. CDR3 bases: TGTGCCAGCAGCAAAGCGCTATTGGAGGGATGCGGCTACACCTTC. This translates into CASSKALLEGCGYTF.

V usage is TRBV3-1 (or the pseudogene TRBV3-2) and J usage is TRBJ2-7, with 12 bases aligning to TRBD2. The V and J ends lost 2 bases and 2 bases, in that order; junction bases with no gene match: 4. This CDR3 region has 16 residues. Germline V lookup: CDR1 LGHDT, CDR2 YNNKEL (reference sequence). The CDR3 loop reads CASSQWTSGAAYEQYF. CDR3 nucleotides: TGTGCCAGCAGCCAATGGACTAGCGGGGCAGCCTACGAGCAGTACTTC.

This chain uses TRBV18 with TRBJ2-3, with TRBD2 matching 9 bases. Germline values: CDR1 KGHSH, CDR2 LQKENI. The CDR3 spans 17 residues. Trimming cost V 3 bases and J 1 base; bases outside gene matches: 8. Written as DNA, the CDR3 is TGTGCCAGCTCACCCCCGAGGATAGCGGGAGGCACAGATACGCAGTATTTT. Translation gives CASSPPRIAGGTDTQYF.

The chain employs TRBV27 and TRBJ1-5; a weak D match, TRBD1 (5 bases). The length of the CDR3 is 15 residues. CDR1 MNHEY and CDR2 SMNVEV come from the germline V gene (reference sequence). Deletions cut 6 bases from V and 0 bases from J, with 12 bases between. The CDR3 here is CASRGRGSSNQPQHF. CDR3 sequence (DNA): TGTGCCAGCAGGGGTAGGGGTTCTAGCAATCAGCCCCAGCATTTT.

The chain couples TRBV9 to TRBJ2-1; D uncertain. This CDR3 has 14 amino acids. Germline V gene sequence: CDR1 SGDLS, CDR2 YYNGEE. V lost 0 bases and J 8 bases, leaving 12 bases between the germline ends. The CDR3 region is CASSVDPAWHEQFF. Written as DNA, the CDR3 is TGTGCCAGCAGCGTAGATCCCGCCTGGCATGAGCAGTTCTTC.

The chain uses TRBV9 and TRBJ1-6; D may be TRBD1 (5 bases). The V gene's germline CDR1 is SGDLS and CDR2 YYNGEE. Trimming removed 4 bases at V and 0 bases at J, with 17 bases between. The CDR3 spans 18 residues. In nucleotides, the CDR3 is TGTGCCAGCAGCCATCCCCCGGGGGGTAGCTCCTATAATTCACCCCTCCACTTT. Residues: CASSHPPGGSSYNSPLHF.

The chain has TRBV18 and TRBJ1-5, with 10 bases identical to TRBD1. This CDR3 has 15 amino acids. With 3 bases clipped from V and 2 bases from J, the junction kept 1 base outside the gene matches. Germline-derived CDR1 and CDR2 are KGHSH and LQKENI. This CDR3 reads CASSPTGGGNQPQHF. The CDR3 DNA reads TGTGCCAGCTCACCGACAGGGGGCGGCAATCAGCCCCAGCATTTT.

CDR3 in amino acids: CASSEGRVYYGYTF. CDR3 DNA sequence: TGTGCCAGCAGTGAAGGCAGGGTCTACTATGGCTACACCTTC. The chain employs TRBV6-1 and TRBJ1-2; tentatively, D is TRBD1 (5 bases). Germline V gene sequence: CDR1 MNHNS, CDR2 SASEGT. Trimming stripped 1 base from V and 3 bases from J, with 9 bases between. The CDR3 has 14 amino acids.

The V gene is TRBV6-5, the J gene TRBJ2-3; 10 bases match TRBD2. Germline V gene data show CDR1 as MNHEY and CDR2 as SVGAGI. The V gene end was trimmed by 3 bases and the J gene end by 5 bases; junction bases not matched to a gene: 5. CDR3 length equals 15 residues. CDR3 coding DNA: TGTGCCAGCAGTTATAGGGCTAGCGGGAGAGATACGCAGTATTTT. It encodes CASSYRASGRDTQYF.

The J gene is TRBJ2-1, the V gene TRBV5-1, with 15 bases lining up with TRBD2. Germline V gene data show CDR1 as SGHRS and CDR2 as YFSETQ. Trimming removed 6 bases from V and 6 bases from J; junction bases left unmatched: 10. The CDR3 extends over 17 amino acids. The CDR3 is CASTERTSGGAGNEQFF. In DNA, the CDR3 is TGCGCCAGCACCGAAAGGACTAGCGGGGGGGCAGGCAATGAGCAGTTCTTC.

This clone appeared a single time. The V and J genes are TRBV7-4 and TRBJ2-3, with TRBD2 matching 8 bases. The CDR3 runs 15 residues. From germline, CDR1 is SGHVT and CDR2 SQSDAQ. The trim removed 10 bases at V and 3 bases at J, leaving 12 bases unmatched. The CDR3 DNA follows: TGTGCCACTCTTGACTCGGGGGGGCCGACAGATACGCAGTATTTT. Amino acids: CATLDSGGPTDTQYF.

The chain employs TRBV11-2 and TRBJ2-5; D perhaps matches TRBD1 (5 bases). V was shortened by 1 base and J by 3 bases, with 12 bases between the two germline ends. CDR1 and CDR2 (germline): SGHAT, FQNNGV. This CDR3 spans 15 amino acids. The CDR3 sequence: CASSLGVQGEETQYF. CDR3 in DNA: TGTGCCAGCAGCTTAGGTGTTCAGGGTGAAGAGACCCAGTACTTC.

The chain recombines TRBV4-2 with TRBJ1-2; 12 bases are shared with TRBD1. From germline, CDR1 is LGHNA and CDR2 YNFKEQ. The CDR3 runs to 16 residues. J was trimmed by 4 bases and V by 5 bases; bases with no gene match: 8. The CDR3 coding sequence is TGTGCCAGCAGCTCACCGGGACAGGGGGCTCTCTATGGCTACACCTTC. Its protein is CASSSPGQGALYGYTF.